The clone carrying this TCR beta chain was detected only a few times. Its target is not known. The data originate from a study of cytomegalovirus exposure and HLA in healthy donors. Study outcomes and limitations: The authors judged a highly shared variant cluster likely a sequencing artifact. Presence/absence analyses took donor sequencing depth as roughly uniform.

The PCR had 60 Vbeta and 13 Jbeta primers. TCRdb keeps only in-frame clones here, not all; method: immunoSEQ multiplex PCR. The data show about 150,000 clones, roughly 10% seen once. The sequenced sample consisted of PBMCs. This sequence originates from a man between 50 and 59 years old in good health and CMV-seronegative.

Here the CDR3 reads CASSSDRNQPQHF. The CDR3 DNA follows: TGTGCCAGCAGTTCGGACAGGAATCAGCCCCAGCATTTT. This chain links TRBV28 with TRBJ1-5; 7 nucleotides match TRBD1. CDR1 is MDHEN, CDR2 SYDVKM, per germline. This CDR3 is built from 13 residues. V lost 4 bases, J lost 4 bases, and 1 base stayed unmatched.